This T cell receptor (beta chain) was recorded in a study of blood T cell repertoires in COVID-19. Study in general: In each case, the material was cDNA or gDNA derived from T cells, B-cell-depleted T cells, or PBMCs.

How the authors handled the data: The assay estimated nucleated cells by amplifying reference gene primers. Assay used: immunoSEQ multiplex PCR; TCRdb lists only in-frame clones, some missing. V and J calls and clone size are as listed in that table; D and trimming were resolved from the DNA. The sample carries about 260,000 clones, roughly 84% recorded once. The CDR3 sequence is 17 residues long. Germline CDR1 is SGHRS and CDR2 is YFSETQ. The V gene end was trimmed by 1 base and the J gene end by 6 bases; junction bases not matched to a gene: 11. The sequencing sample was made of peripheral blood. The sequence came from a man in his 60s with acute or convalescent COVID-19. The chain combines TRBV5-1 with TRBJ2-1; 9 positions agree with TRBD1. The CDR3 is CASSLNFGQGKFNEQFF. CDR3 bases: TGCGCCAGCAGCTTGAACTTCGGACAGGGGAAATTCAATGAGCAGTTCTTC.